Here is one TCR beta chain with its context. These data belong to a study of identical twins. TCRdb reprocessed the 5' RACE reads via MiXCR and lists one record per CDR3 protein. The sample contains 350,000 to 400,000 distinct CDR3 sequences, approximately 9.1% of which appear only once. Looked up from germline, CDR1 is SEHNR and CDR2 is FQNEAQ (reference sequence). The germline V and J ends were trimmed by 3 bases and 2 bases, with 12 bases remaining between them. CDR3 length: 15 residues. The sample was naive T cells sorted from blood. This chain links TRBV7-9 with TRBJ2-3, with no clear D. The TCR sequence derives from a woman in her fifties or sixties in good health. This CDR3 is CASSLRLDHTDTQYF. The CDR3 DNA is TGTGCCAGCAGCTTGCGGCTAGACCACACAGATACGCAGTATTTT. Full variable domain (missing parts from reference TRBV7-9 and TRBJ2-3): DTGVSQNPRHKITKRGQNVTFRCDPISEHNRLYWYRQTLGQGPEFLTYFQNEAQLEKSRLLSDRFSAERPKGSFSTLEIQRTEQGDSAMYLCASSLRLDHTDTQYFGPGTRLTVL.